Listed below are T cell receptor beta chains from one sample, sequenced in a study of beta chain features in type 1 diabetes. Here immunoSEQ multiplex PCR was the method, and the copy in TCRdb shows in-frame clones only, minus some. The profile shows 850,000 to 900,000 clones, about a sixth of them singletons. Sequenced material: naive CD4+ T cells from blood. The receptors were sampled from a woman under 30 in good health. CDR3s leave out the opening cysteine and the closing phenylalanine or tryptophan. Each record gives: J gene, V gene, CDR3 protein.

j_gene: TRBJ1-2; v_gene: TRBV20-1; CDR3aa: SASVAPGYT
j_gene: TRBJ2-5; v_gene: TRBV27; CDR3aa: ASSSSPGDRETQY
j_gene: TRBJ2-3; v_gene: TRBV7-9; CDR3aa: ASSLGGLAVAADTQY
j_gene: TRBJ2-4; v_gene: TRBV6-5; CDR3aa: ASGPGRRSHIQY
j_gene: TRBJ1-2; v_gene: TRBV7-9; CDR3aa: ASTHRPTGGTDGYT
j_gene: TRBJ2-2; v_gene: TRBV27; CDR3aa: ASSSGSGRGNTGELF
j_gene: TRBJ2-1; v_gene: TRBV7-2; CDR3aa: ASSLQAGDGPWEQF
j_gene: TRBJ1-3; v_gene: TRBV10-3; CDR3aa: AIRSDSSGNTIY
j_gene: TRBJ2-2; v_gene: TRBV19; CDR3aa: ASQDRGDTGELF
j_gene: TRBJ2-5; v_gene: TRBV9; CDR3aa: ASSVDLVRETQY
j_gene: TRBJ1-4; v_gene: TRBV7-8; CDR3aa: ASSSRDGVEKLF
j_gene: TRBJ1-1; v_gene: TRBV18; CDR3aa: ASSPPGRMNTEAF
j_gene: TRBJ2-1; v_gene: TRBV28; CDR3aa: ASSFPYGSEQF
j_gene: TRBJ2-7; v_gene: TRBV5-4; CDR3aa: ASSLTSGDEQY
j_gene: TRBJ1-1; v_gene: TRBV9; CDR3aa: ASSVGGQEGAF
j_gene: TRBJ2-1; v_gene: TRBV5-8; CDR3aa: ASSGKLAGILSYNEQF
j_gene: TRBJ2-2; v_gene: TRBV9; CDR3aa: ASRSGLADTGELF
j_gene: TRBJ2-3; v_gene: TRBV9; CDR3aa: ASSVARSVSSTDTQY
j_gene: TRBJ2-7; v_gene: TRBV7-9; CDR3aa: ASSGTVYYEQY
j_gene: TRBJ2-2; v_gene: TRBV7-2; CDR3aa: ASSLIRNTGELF
j_gene: TRBJ2-3; v_gene: TRBV4-3; CDR3aa: ASSQGLAGVDTQY
j_gene: TRBJ2-1; v_gene: TRBV10-3; CDR3aa: AISSSGRGSYNEQF
j_gene: TRBJ2-7; v_gene: TRBV28; CDR3aa: ASSRVASYEQY
j_gene: TRBJ2-3; v_gene: TRBV6-5; CDR3aa: ASRAGGGADTQY
j_gene: TRBJ2-3; v_gene: TRBV7-9; CDR3aa: ASSLGLAGFSDTQY
j_gene: TRBJ2-7; v_gene: TRBV7-2; CDR3aa: ASSPERGSSYEQY
j_gene: TRBJ2-5; v_gene: TRBV7-2; CDR3aa: ASSQRSGGRETQY
j_gene: TRBJ2-5; v_gene: TRBV27; CDR3aa: ASSPLGGSDETQY
j_gene: TRBJ2-1; v_gene: TRBV11-2; CDR3aa: ASSLVVLAGVGQQF
j_gene: TRBJ2-6; v_gene: TRBV5-4; CDR3aa: ASSLFGANVLT
j_gene: TRBJ2-5; v_gene: TRBV29-1; CDR3aa: SVRTGQETQY
j_gene: TRBJ2-5; v_gene: TRBV5-1; CDR3aa: ASSRSGRAIQETQY
j_gene: TRBJ2-7; v_gene: TRBV15; CDR3aa: ATSRAHYEQY
j_gene: TRBJ1-1; v_gene: TRBV29-1; CDR3aa: SVEVGQGEAF
j_gene: TRBJ2-3; v_gene: TRBV14; CDR3aa: ASSQASGRDTQY
j_gene: TRBJ1-5; v_gene: TRBV6-6; CDR3aa: ASSYLGVQPQH
j_gene: TRBJ2-1; v_gene: TRBV10-3; CDR3aa: AISESGTSVTYNEQF
j_gene: TRBJ2-3; v_gene: TRBV10-3; CDR3aa: AIRTGSTDTQY
j_gene: NA; v_gene: TRBV20-1; CDR3aa: SAIVVYEQY
j_gene: TRBJ2-2; v_gene: TRBV28; CDR3aa: ASSFNRYTGELF
j_gene: TRBJ1-2; v_gene: TRBV7-9; CDR3aa: ASSYRQSRGNYGYT
j_gene: TRBJ2-3; v_gene: TRBV27; CDR3aa: ASSLVGQGRTDTQY
j_gene: TRBJ1-2; v_gene: TRBV9; CDR3aa: ASSAAGVFPSGYT
j_gene: TRBJ2-5; v_gene: TRBV2; CDR3aa: ASSLDGQETQY
j_gene: TRBJ2-3; v_gene: TRBV9; CDR3aa: ASRKTSGGGDTQY
j_gene: TRBJ2-2; v_gene: TRBV4-3; CDR3aa: ASSQRASTGELF
j_gene: TRBJ1-1; v_gene: TRBV6-5; CDR3aa: ASSPQGAEAF
j_gene: TRBJ1-4; v_gene: TRBV5-1; CDR3aa: ASSLGRVREKLF
j_gene: TRBJ2-7; v_gene: TRBV10-3; CDR3aa: AISPAVSYEQY
j_gene: TRBJ2-1; v_gene: TRBV7-7; CDR3aa: ASSLAPLSRRF
j_gene: TRBJ2-5; v_gene: TRBV7-2; CDR3aa: ASSLGQGGTQY